In this sample, the clone carrying this TCR beta chain turned up a few times. Authors' analysis steps: Nucleated cell number was recorded as an estimate derived from reference gene primer amplification. Only in-frame clones appear in the TCRdb table, and some are missing; sequencing was by immunoSEQ multiplex PCR. V, J and clone size are taken as reported in that table, and D and trimming were inferred from the DNA itself. The sample has about 190,000 clones; about 88% are singletons. CDR3 length equals 13 residues. Germline CDR1 is SGDLS and CDR2 is YYNGEE. V dropped 7 bases and J dropped 4 bases, with 12 bases sitting between them. The data derive from a study of blood T cell repertoires in COVID-19.

The receptor comes from a woman in her twenties or thirties who had recovered from COVID-19. This sequence joins TRBV9 and TRBJ1-3; D remains ambiguous. Material for sequencing was PBMCs or T cells enriched from blood (not recorded which). The CDR3 is CASGSAVGNTIYF. CDR3 bases: TGTGCCAGCGGGTCGGCGGTGGGAAACACCATATATTTT.